A selection of T cell receptor beta chains follows, all from one sample in a study of blood T cells in healthy people across ages. TCRdb re-analysed the 5' RACE reads in MiXCR, keeping a single row per CDR3 protein. This table has roughly 1,700,000 distinct CDR3 sequences, approximately 30% appearing once. Sequenced material: blood. All receptors come from a woman between 25 and 40 years old in good health. Each CDR3 is given with its conserved first and last residue. Fields, in order: D gene, V gene, clone size, J gene, CDR3 DNA, CDR3 protein. The D gene is left open where the match is weak. Some rows mark clone size as missing; the rest say once, few, many or name a class of expanded clone.

d_call: .
v_call: TRBV3-1
clone_size: few
j_call: TRBJ1-5
cdr3_nt: TGTGCCAGCAGCCAATTAAACCAGCCCCAGCATTTT
cdr3_aa: CASSQLNQPQHF

d_call: .
v_call: TRBV20-1
clone_size: .
j_call: TRBJ1-5
cdr3_nt: TGCAGTGCCACCGACAGTTGTAGCAATCAGCCCCAGCATTTT
cdr3_aa: CSATDSCSNQPQHF

d_call: .
v_call: TRBV3-1
clone_size: .
j_call: TRBJ2-6
cdr3_nt: TGTGCCAGCAGCCACGACGGAAGTACCGTCCTGACTTTC
cdr3_aa: CASSHDGSTVLTF

d_call: .
v_call: TRBV7-2
clone_size: .
j_call: TRBJ1-4
cdr3_nt: TGTGCCAGCAGCTCGCTCCGTGGTGAAAAACTGTTTTTT
cdr3_aa: CASSSLRGEKLFF

d_call: .
v_call: TRBV4-2
clone_size: few
j_call: TRBJ2-7
cdr3_nt: TGTGCCAGCAGCCAATCCGGGGCCAAGCAGTACTTC
cdr3_aa: CASSQSGAKQYF

d_call: .
v_call: TRBV21-1
clone_size: few
j_call: TRBJ2-1
cdr3_nt: TGTGCCAGCAGCGCCCGAATGGGATACAATGAGCAGTTCTTC
cdr3_aa: CASSARMGYNEQFF

d_call: .
v_call: TRBV29-1
clone_size: .
j_call: TRBJ1-1
cdr3_nt: TGCAGCGTTGTGGGCGTCGGGGGGGGTACGTACACTGAAGCTTTCTTT
cdr3_aa: CSVVGVGGGTYTEAFF

d_call: TRBD2
v_call: TRBV5-1
clone_size: .
j_call: TRBJ2-1
cdr3_nt: TGCGCCAGCAGCTCCCGGACTAGCGGGGGTGATGAGCAGTTCTTC
cdr3_aa: CASSSRTSGGDEQFF

d_call: .
v_call: TRBV3-1
clone_size: .
j_call: TRBJ2-2
cdr3_nt: TGTGCCAGCAGCCTATACGGCAACGCGAACACCGGGGAGCTGTTTTTT
cdr3_aa: CASSLYGNANTGELFF

d_call: .
v_call: TRBV7-2
clone_size: .
j_call: TRBJ1-2
cdr3_nt: TGTGCCAGCAGCCTTGACAGGTGGTATGGCTACACCTTC
cdr3_aa: CASSLDRWYGYTF

d_call: .
v_call: TRBV7-2
clone_size: few
j_call: TRBJ1-4
cdr3_nt: TGTGCCAGCAGCCGCGGGGTAACCTCTAATGAAAAACTGTTTTTT
cdr3_aa: CASSRGVTSNEKLFF

d_call: TRBD2
v_call: TRBV6-5
clone_size: many
j_call: TRBJ2-7
cdr3_nt: TGTGCCAGCAGTTTTAGCGGGATTGGGCTAAACTACGAGCAGTACTTC
cdr3_aa: CASSFSGIGLNYEQYF

d_call: .
v_call: TRBV3-1
clone_size: few
j_call: TRBJ1-2
cdr3_nt: TGTGCCAGCAGCCAACTAACGACCTACTATGGCTACACCTTC
cdr3_aa: CASSQLTTYYGYTF

d_call: .
v_call: TRBV29-1
clone_size: few
j_call: TRBJ2-5
cdr3_nt: TGCAGCGCCCAGACTGGCCCAGAGACCCAGTACTTC
cdr3_aa: CSAQTGPETQYF

d_call: .
v_call: TRBV15
clone_size: few
j_call: TRBJ2-7
cdr3_nt: TGTGCCATCAGCATCCAGTACTACGAGCAGTACTTC
cdr3_aa: CAISIQYYEQYF

d_call: .
v_call: TRBV7-2
clone_size: .
j_call: TRBJ2-1
cdr3_nt: TGTGCCAGCAGCTTAGCTGGTGCTAAGCCGGTCAATGAGCAGTTCTTC
cdr3_aa: CASSLAGAKPVNEQFF

d_call: .
v_call: TRBV11-1
clone_size: .
j_call: TRBJ2-1
cdr3_nt: TGTGCCAGCAGTTCGCTCCCGGGACGAACCCTTCATGAGCAGTTCTTC
cdr3_aa: CASSSLPGRTLHEQFF

d_call: .
v_call: TRBV24-1
clone_size: few
j_call: TRBJ2-2
cdr3_nt: TGTGCCACCAGTGATTTGTCCACCGGGGAGCTGTTTTTT
cdr3_aa: CATSDLSTGELFF

d_call: TRBD1
v_call: TRBV3-1
clone_size: few
j_call: TRBJ1-1
cdr3_nt: TGTGCCAGCAGCCACGCCGGACAGGGGGCAGCTGAAGCTTTCTTT
cdr3_aa: CASSHAGQGAAEAFF

d_call: .
v_call: TRBV3-1
clone_size: .
j_call: TRBJ2-7
cdr3_nt: TGTGCCAGTAGCCGGACAGACAATGAGCAGTACTTC
cdr3_aa: CASSRTDNEQYF

d_call: TRBD1
v_call: TRBV29-1
clone_size: few
j_call: TRBJ1-2
cdr3_nt: TGCAGCGTTGAAGAGGGGGACAGGGAAGTGTGCACCTTC
cdr3_aa: CSVEEGDREVCTF

d_call: TRBD2
v_call: TRBV7-9
clone_size: few
j_call: TRBJ2-1
cdr3_nt: TGTGCCAGCAGCTTTAGCGGGAGTCGGCGCAATGAGCAGTTCTTC
cdr3_aa: CASSFSGSRRNEQFF

d_call: .
v_call: TRBV29-1
clone_size: few
j_call: TRBJ1-2
cdr3_nt: TGCAGCGTCAACGAAGGCTATGGCTACACCTTC
cdr3_aa: CSVNEGYGYTF

d_call: .
v_call: TRBV4-1
clone_size: .
j_call: TRBJ1-4
cdr3_nt: TGCGCCAGCAGCCTCCCATCGGTGTCCGGGGGCTACGAAAAACTGTTTTTT
cdr3_aa: CASSLPSVSGGYEKLFF